This TCR beta chain is from a study of type 1 regulatory T cells. Overall study: This in vitro CD4 product, T-allo10, is enriched for Tr1 cells and alloantigen-specific. The study's findings and limits: Tr1 cells had a more restricted TCR repertoire than non-Tr1 cells.

This clonotype was observed many times. The target antigen is unknown. TCRdb fed the reads into MiXCR, producing one record per CDR3 protein. Of about 71,000 distinct CDR3 sequences in the sample, about a fifth were seen once. Losses at the gene ends were 6 bases for V and 5 bases for J; bases not matched to a gene: 4. This CDR3 is 14 amino acids long. Germline V gene data show CDR1 as SGHRS and CDR2 as YFSETQ. This TCR was sampled from a human donor in good health. The sample taken for sequencing was cultured type 1 regulatory T (Tr1) cells, either the whole culture or a sorted fraction (not recorded which). This chain links TRBV5-1 with TRBJ2-2; 10 bases are shared with TRBD1. The CDR3 sequence is CASTGTGETGELFF. The CDR3 DNA reads TGCGCCAGCACTGGGACAGGGGAAACCGGGGAGCTGTTTTTT.